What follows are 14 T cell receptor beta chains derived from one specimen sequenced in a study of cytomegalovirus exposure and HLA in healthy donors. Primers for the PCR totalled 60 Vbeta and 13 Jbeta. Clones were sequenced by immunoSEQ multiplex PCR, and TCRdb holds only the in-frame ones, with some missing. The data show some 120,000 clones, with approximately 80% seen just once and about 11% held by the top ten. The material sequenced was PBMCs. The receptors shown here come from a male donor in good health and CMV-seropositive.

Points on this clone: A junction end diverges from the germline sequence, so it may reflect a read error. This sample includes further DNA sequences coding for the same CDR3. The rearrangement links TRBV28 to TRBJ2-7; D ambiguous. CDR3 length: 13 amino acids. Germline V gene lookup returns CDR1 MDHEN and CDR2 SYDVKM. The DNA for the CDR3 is TGCGCGAGCACTGGGCAAGTCGTCCACGAGCAGTACTTC. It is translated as CASTGQVVHEQYF.

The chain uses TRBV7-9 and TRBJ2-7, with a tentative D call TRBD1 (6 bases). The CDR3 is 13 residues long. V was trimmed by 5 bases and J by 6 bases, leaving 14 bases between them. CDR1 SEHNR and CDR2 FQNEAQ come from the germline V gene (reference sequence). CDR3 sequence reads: CASSGRTASEQYF. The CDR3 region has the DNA TGTGCCAGCAGCGGTAGGACAGCTTCCGAGCAGTACTTC.

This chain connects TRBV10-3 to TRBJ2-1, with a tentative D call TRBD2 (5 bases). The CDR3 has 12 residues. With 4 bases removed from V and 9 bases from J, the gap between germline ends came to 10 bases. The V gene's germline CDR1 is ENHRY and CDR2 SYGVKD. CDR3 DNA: TGTGCCATCAGTGGTATAGCGAGTGAGCAGTTCTTC. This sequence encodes CAISGIASEQFF.

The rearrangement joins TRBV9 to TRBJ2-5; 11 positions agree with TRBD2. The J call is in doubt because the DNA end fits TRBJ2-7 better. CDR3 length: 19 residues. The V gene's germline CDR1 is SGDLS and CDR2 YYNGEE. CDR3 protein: CASSVEDYSGRAPYYEQYF. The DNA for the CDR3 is TGTGCCAGCAGCGTCGAGGACTATAGCGGGAGGGCCCCTTACTACGAGCAGTACTTC.

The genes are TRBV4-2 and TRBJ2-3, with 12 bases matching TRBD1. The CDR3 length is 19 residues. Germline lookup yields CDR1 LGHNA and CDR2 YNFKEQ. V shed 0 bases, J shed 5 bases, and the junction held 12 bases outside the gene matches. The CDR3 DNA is TGTGCCAGCAGCCAAGATCGGAAATCGGGACAGGGGGCAAAAGATACGCAGTATTTT. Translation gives CASSQDRKSGQGAKDTQYF.

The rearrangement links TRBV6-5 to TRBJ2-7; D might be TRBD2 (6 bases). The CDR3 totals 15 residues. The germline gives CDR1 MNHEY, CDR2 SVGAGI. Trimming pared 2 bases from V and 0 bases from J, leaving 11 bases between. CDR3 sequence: CASSYMAGSSYEQYF. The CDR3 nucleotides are TGTGCCAGCAGTTACATGGCGGGGAGCTCCTACGAGCAGTACTTC.

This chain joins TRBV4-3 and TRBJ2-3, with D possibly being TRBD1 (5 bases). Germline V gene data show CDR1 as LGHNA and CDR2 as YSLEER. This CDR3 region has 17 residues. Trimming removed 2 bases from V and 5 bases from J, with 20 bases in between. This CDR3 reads CASSQRAGAYQGDTQYF. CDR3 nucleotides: TGCGCCAGCAGCCAAAGAGCTGGGGCCTACCAGGGAGATACGCAGTATTTT.

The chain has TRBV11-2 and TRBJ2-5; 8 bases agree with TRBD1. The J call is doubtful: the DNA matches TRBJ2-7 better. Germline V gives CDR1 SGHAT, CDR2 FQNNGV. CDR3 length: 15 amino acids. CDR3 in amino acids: CASSLGTGGKDEQYF. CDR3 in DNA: TGTGCCAGCAGCTTAGGTACAGGGGGTAAGGACGAGCAGTACTTC.

CDR3 coding DNA: TGCAGCGGTGGGGAGCGAGAGCAGTTCTTC. Its protein is CSGGEREQFF. The chain recombines TRBV29-1 with TRBJ2-1; tentatively, D is TRBD2 (5 bases). Germline V gene data show CDR1 as SQVTM and CDR2 as ANQGSEA. The CDR3 is 10 amino acids. Trimming cost V 7 bases and J 10 bases, with 11 bases left between them.

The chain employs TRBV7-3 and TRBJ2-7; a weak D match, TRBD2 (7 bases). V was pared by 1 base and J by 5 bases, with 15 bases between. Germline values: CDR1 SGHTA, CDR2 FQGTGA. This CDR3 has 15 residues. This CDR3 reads CASSLNGGRWDEQYF. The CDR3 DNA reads TGTGCCAGCAGCTTAAACGGGGGGCGATGGGACGAGCAGTACTTC.

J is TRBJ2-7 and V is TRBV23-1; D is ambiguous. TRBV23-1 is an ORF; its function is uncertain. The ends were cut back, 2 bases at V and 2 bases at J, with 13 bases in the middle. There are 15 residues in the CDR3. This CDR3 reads CASSQKAQEPYEQYF. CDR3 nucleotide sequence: TGCGCCAGCAGTCAAAAGGCGCAGGAACCCTACGAGCAGTACTTC.

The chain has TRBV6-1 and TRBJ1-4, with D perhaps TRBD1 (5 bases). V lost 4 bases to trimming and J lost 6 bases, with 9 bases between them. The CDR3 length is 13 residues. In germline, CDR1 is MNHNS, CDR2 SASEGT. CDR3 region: CASSAGSDEKLFF. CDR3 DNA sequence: TGTGCCAGCAGTGCAGGGTCGGATGAAAAACTGTTTTTT.

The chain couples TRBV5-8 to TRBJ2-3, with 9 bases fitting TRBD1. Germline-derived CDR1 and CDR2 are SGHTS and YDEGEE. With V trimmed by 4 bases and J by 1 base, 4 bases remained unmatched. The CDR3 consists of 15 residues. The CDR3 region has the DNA TGTGCCAGCAGCCGGACAGGGGTAGGCACAGATACGCAGTATTTT. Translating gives CASSRTGVGTDTQYF.

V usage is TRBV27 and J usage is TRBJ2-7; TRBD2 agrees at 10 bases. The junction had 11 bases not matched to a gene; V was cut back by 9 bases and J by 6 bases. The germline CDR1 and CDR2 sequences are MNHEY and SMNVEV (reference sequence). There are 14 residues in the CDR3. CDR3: CASSTSGITVEQYF. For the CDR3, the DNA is TGTGCCAGTTCTACTAGCGGGATTACTGTCGAGCAGTACTTC.